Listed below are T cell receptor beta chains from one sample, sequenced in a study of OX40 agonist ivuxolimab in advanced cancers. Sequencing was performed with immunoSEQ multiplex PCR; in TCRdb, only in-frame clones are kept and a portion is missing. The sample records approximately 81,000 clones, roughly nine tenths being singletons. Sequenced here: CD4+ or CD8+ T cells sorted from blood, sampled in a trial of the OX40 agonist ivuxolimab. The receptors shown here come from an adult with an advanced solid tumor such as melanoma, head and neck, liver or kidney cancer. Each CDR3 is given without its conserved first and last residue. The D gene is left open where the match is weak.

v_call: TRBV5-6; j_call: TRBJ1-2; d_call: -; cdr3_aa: ASSLSVSGMGYT
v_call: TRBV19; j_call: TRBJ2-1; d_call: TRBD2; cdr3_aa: ASKAGGLKEQF
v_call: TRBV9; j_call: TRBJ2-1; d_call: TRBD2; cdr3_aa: ASSSSGLAGGPSYNEQF
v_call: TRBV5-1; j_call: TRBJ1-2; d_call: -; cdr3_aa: ASSLSGANYGYT
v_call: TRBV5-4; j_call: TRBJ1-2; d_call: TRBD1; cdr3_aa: ASSHRQGGGYT
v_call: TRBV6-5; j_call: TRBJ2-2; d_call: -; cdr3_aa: ASSYGSVSNTGELF
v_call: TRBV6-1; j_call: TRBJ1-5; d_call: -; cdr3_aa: ASSEAAGVWNQPQH
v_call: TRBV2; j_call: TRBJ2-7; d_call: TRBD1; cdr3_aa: ASRWTGVSEQY
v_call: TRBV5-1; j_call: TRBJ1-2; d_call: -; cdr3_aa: ASSFGKNDGYT
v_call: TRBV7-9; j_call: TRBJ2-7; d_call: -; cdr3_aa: AGGGPYEQY
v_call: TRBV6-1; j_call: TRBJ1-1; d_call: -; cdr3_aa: ASSEALTGRATEAF
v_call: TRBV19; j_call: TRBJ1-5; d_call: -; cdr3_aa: ASSIAARYQPQH
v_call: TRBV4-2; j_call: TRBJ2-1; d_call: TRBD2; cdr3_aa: ASSQDRASGYNEQF
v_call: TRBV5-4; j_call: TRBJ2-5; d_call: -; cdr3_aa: ASSAPGTQETQY
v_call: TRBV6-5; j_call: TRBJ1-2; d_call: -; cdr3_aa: ASSPQGRGYT
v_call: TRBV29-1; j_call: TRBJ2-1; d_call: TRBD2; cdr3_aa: SVVFPGGRFGEQF
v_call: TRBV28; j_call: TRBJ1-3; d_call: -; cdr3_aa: ASKPGGNSGNTIY
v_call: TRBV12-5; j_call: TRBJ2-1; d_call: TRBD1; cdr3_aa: ASGLVLGQGTSGEQF
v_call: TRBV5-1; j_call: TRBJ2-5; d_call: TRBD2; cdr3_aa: ASSQFPSGQETQY
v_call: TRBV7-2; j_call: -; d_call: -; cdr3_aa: ASTLDSVSPYEQY
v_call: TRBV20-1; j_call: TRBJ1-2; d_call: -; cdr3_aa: SARDPSGYT
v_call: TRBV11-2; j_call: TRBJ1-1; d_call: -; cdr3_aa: ASSLAWGQLAEAF
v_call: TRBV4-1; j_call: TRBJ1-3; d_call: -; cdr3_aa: ASSQSYQGTGNTIY
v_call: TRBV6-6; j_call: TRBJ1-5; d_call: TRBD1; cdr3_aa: ASSYGQDRVLRPQH
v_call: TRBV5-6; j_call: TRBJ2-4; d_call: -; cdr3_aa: ASSFESGNIQY
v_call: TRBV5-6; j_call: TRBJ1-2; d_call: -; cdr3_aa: ASSFSGTNYGYT
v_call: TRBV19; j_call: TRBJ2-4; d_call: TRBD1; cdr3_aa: ASSIYDRGVGNIQY
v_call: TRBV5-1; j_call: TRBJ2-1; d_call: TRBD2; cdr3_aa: ASSSKKTSGGSYNEQF
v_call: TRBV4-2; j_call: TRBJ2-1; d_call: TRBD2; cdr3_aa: ASSPSSGRALFSNEQF